What follows is one TCR beta chain and its context. Its antigen is not identified. Deletions cut 7 bases from V and 2 bases from J, with 12 bases between. The CDR3 extends over 13 amino acids. Germline values: CDR1 SGDLS, CDR2 YYNGEE. This entry is derived from a study of OX40 agonist ivuxolimab in advanced cancers. Study information: Three patients got partial responses; one had hepatocellular carcinoma and two had cutaneous melanoma. Study-wide results and caveats: Among T cells, CD8+ cells averaged more expanded clones than CD4+ cells. Both CD4+ and CD8+ T cell populations in blood had undergone clonal expansion by week 6 at 0.1 to 3.0 mg/kg.

Collection of blood occurred at baseline, at cycle 4 day 1, and at cycle 7 day 1. Sequencing used immunoSEQ multiplex PCR; TCRdb keeps in-frame clones, though not all of them. The table has under 85,000 clones, approximately 95% seen once. The chain employs TRBV9 and TRBJ1-2; maybe TRBD1 (6 bases). The TCR originated in an adult with an advanced solid tumor such as melanoma, head and neck, liver or kidney cancer. The starting material was CD4+ or CD8+ T cells sorted from blood, obtained in a trial of the OX40 agonist ivuxolimab. This chain's CDR3 is CASYRAGNYGYTF. The CDR3 DNA reads as TGTGCCAGCTACAGGGCCGGCAACTATGGCTACACCTTC.